This T cell receptor (beta chain) was observed in a study of blood T cell repertoires in COVID-19. Study-level background: Specimens from acute and convalescent COVID-19 originated in the United States, Italy and Spain.

The assay was immunoSEQ multiplex PCR, and TCRdb's table has in-frame clones only and misses some. The profile shows 130,000 to 150,000 clones, approximately 87% of them singletons. V lost 6 bases and J lost 5; bases outside the gene matches: 7. This CDR3 contains 14 residues. CDR1 is LGHDT and CDR2 is YNNKEL in the germline V gene (reference sequence). This clone was recorded only once. Sequencing was done on a sample of PBMCs or T cells enriched from blood (not recorded which). V and J are TRBV3-1 (or the pseudogene TRBV3-2) and TRBJ1-1; TRBD1 aligns across 9 bases. This TCR was recovered from a man in his fifties or sixties who had recovered from COVID-19. The CDR3 loop is CASSPGQGRTEAFF. CDR3 in DNA: TGTGCCAGCAGTCCGGGACAGGGAAGAACTGAAGCTTTCTTT.